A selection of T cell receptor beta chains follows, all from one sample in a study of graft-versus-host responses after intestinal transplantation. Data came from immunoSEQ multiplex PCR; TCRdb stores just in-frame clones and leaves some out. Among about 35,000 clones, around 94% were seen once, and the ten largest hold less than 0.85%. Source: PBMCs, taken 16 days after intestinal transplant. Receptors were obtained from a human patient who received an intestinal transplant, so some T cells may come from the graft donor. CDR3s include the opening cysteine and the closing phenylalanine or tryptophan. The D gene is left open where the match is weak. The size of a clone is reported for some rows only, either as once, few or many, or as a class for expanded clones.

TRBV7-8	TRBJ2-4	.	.	CASSPPGGADIQYF	TGTGCCAGCAGCCCGCCGGGGGGCGCGGACATTCAGTACTTC
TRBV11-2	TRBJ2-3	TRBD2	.	CASSLVTSGSPDTQYF	TGTGCCAGCAGCTTAGTGACTAGCGGGAGCCCAGATACGCAGTATTTT
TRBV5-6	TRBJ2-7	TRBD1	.	CASSPGQGSYEQYF	TGTGCCAGCAGTCCGGGACAGGGGAGCTACGAGCAGTACTTC
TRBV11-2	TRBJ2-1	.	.	CASSSHGAEQFF	TGTGCCAGCAGCTCCCATGGGGCTGAGCAGTTCTTC
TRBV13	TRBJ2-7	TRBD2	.	CASSLSGRDYEQYF	TGTGCCAGCAGCTTAAGCGGGAGGGACTACGAGCAGTACTTC
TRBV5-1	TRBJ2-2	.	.	CASSPFTGVAGELFF	TGCGCCAGCAGCCCCTTTACAGGAGTAGCCGGGGAGCTGTTTTTT
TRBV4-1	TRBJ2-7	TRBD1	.	CASSQDNPGGYYEQYF	TGCGCCAGCAGCCAAGATAATCCAGGGGGCTACTACGAGCAGTACTTC
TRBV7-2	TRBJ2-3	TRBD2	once	CASSAYAPGLAGDTQYF	TGTGCCAGCAGCGCTTACGCTCCGGGACTAGCGGGAGATACGCAGTATTTT
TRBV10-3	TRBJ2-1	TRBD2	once	CAISPGLIAGNNEQFF	TGTGCCATCAGCCCCGGCTTGATAGCGGGAAACAATGAGCAGTTCTTC
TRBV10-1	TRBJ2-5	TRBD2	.	CASSPGTKETQYF	TGCGCCAGCAGTCCCGGGACTAAAGAGACCCAGTACTTC